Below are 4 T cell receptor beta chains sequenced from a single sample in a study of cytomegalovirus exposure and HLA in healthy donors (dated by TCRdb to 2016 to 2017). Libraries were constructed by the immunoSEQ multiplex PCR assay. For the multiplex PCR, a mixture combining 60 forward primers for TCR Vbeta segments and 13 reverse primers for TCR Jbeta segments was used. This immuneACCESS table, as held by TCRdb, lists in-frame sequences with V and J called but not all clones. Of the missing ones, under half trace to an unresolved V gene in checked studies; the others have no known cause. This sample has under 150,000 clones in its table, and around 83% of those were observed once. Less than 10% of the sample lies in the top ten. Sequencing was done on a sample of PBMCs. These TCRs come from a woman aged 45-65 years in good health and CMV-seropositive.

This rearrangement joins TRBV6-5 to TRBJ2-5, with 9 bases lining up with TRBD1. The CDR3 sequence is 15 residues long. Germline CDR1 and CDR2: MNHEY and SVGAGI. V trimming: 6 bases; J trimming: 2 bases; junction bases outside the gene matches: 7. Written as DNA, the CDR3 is TGTGCCAGCAGCCCCGGGACAGGGAAGCAAGAGACCCAGTACTTC. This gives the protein CASSPGTGKQETQYF.

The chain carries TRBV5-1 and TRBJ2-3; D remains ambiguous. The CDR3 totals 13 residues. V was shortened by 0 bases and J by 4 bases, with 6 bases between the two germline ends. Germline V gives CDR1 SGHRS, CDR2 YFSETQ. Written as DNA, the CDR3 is TGCGCCAGCAGCTTGGGGGCCGCAGATACGCAGTATTTT. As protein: CASSLGAADTQYF.

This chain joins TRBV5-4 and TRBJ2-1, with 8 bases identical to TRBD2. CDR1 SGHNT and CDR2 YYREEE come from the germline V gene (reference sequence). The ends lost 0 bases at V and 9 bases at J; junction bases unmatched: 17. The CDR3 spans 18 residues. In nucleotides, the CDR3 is TGTGCCAGCAGCTTGGCCCCCACTATGAGCGGGGGACGTGGTGAGCAGTTCTTC. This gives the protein CASSLAPTMSGGRGEQFF.

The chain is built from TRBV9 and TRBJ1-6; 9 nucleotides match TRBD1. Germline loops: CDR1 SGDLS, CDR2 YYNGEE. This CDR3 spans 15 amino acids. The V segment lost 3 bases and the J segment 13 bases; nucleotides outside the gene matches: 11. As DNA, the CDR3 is TGTGCCAGCAGCGCCTCCGGGACAGGGATGGGGCCCCTCCACTTT. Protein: CASSASGTGMGPLHF.